The 29 T cell receptor beta chains listed next were all sequenced from one sample in a study of cytomegalovirus exposure and HLA in healthy donors. PCR involved 60 Vbeta and 13 Jbeta primers. Some clones are missing from TCRdb's copy, which holds only in-frame ones; the method was immunoSEQ multiplex PCR. The sample yields just under 65,000 clones, of which the top ten take up 15% to 20%. Specimen: PBMCs. These TCRs come from a boy younger than 18 in good health and CMV-seronegative.

V and J are TRBV25-1 and TRBJ2-2; TRBD1 might be the D (5 bases). V lost 6 bases and J 6 bases, leaving 14 bases between the germline ends. The CDR3 length is 14 residues. Germline CDR1 MGHDK, CDR2 SYGVNS. For the CDR3, the DNA is TGTGCCAGCAGCGCCGATGGGGCTGCCGGGGAGCTGTTTTTT. Translating it yields CASSADGAAGELFF. The full variable domain, rest sourced from reference TRBV25-1 and TRBJ2-2, is EADIYQTPRYLVIGTGKKITLECSQTMGHDKMYWYQQDPGMELHLIHYSYGVNSTEKGDLSSESTVSRIRTEHFPLTLESARPSHTSQYLCASSADGAAGELFFGEGSRLTVL.

The rearrangement uses TRBV5-1 and TRBJ2-2; D might be TRBD1 (6 bases). V lost 0 bases, J lost 3 bases, and 15 bases lay in between. Germline assignment: CDR1 SGHRS and CDR2 YFSETQ. The CDR3 runs to 17 residues. CDR3 residues: CASSLGRDNLYTGELFF. In DNA, the CDR3 is TGCGCCAGCAGCTTGGGACGGGACAACTTGTACACCGGGGAGCTGTTTTTT.

This chain links TRBV9 with TRBJ2-3, with D uncertain. This CDR3 is built from 17 residues. CDR1 is SGDLS, CDR2 YYNGEE, per germline. V dropped 0 bases and J dropped 1 base, with 15 bases sitting between them. CDR3 sequence: CASSVVPRPTGTDTQYF. Here the CDR3 DNA reads TGTGCCAGCAGCGTAGTTCCGCGCCCCACTGGCACAGATACGCAGTATTTT.

The chain links TRBV6-6 to TRBJ2-3; D perhaps matches TRBD2 (6 bases). CDR3 length: 15 amino acids. Trimming took off 6 bases at V and 0 bases at J, with 13 bases between the two ends. Germline lookup yields CDR1 MNHNY and CDR2 SVGAGI (reference sequence). The CDR3 DNA reads TGTGCCAGCAGGACCGGGACTTTTAGCACAGATACGCAGTATTTT. Translating it yields CASRTGTFSTDTQYF.

As regards this clone: This specimen includes other DNA sequences encoding the same CDR3. The chain joins TRBV23-1 to TRBJ2-1; maybe TRBD1 (6 bases). TRBV23-1 is flagged as an ORF with uncertain function. The CDR3 totals 20 residues. V lost 7 bases and J 3 bases, leaving 31 bases between the germline ends. The CDR3 here is CASTSLPRPGGPVSYNEQFF. The CDR3 region has the DNA TGCGCCAGCACCTCCCTCCCGCGGCCTGGGGGCCCAGTGAGCTACAATGAGCAGTTCTTC.

The chain couples TRBV18 to TRBJ1-1; possibly TRBD1 for D (5 bases). CDR1 KGHSH and CDR2 LQKENI come from the germline V gene. The CDR3 spans 13 residues. Trimming pared 3 bases from V and 10 bases from J, leaving 15 bases between. The CDR3 here is CASSPGGVDPAFF. DNA for the CDR3: TGTGCCAGCTCACCGGGAGGGGTCGATCCAGCTTTCTTT.

The V call is TRBV7-2, the J call TRBJ1-4, with D unclear. V lost 2 bases to trimming and J lost 4 bases, with 11 bases between them. The germline CDR1 and CDR2 sequences are SGHTA and FQGNSA. The CDR3 is 15 residues long. The CDR3 loop reads CASSLTASVNEKLFF. CDR3 nucleotides: TGTGCCAGCAGCTTAACTGCCAGCGTTAATGAAAAACTGTTTTTT. Filled out from reference TRBV7-2 and TRBJ1-4, the complete variable domain reads GAGVSQSPSNKVTEKGKDVELRCDPISGHTALYWYRQSLGQGLEFLIYFQGNSAPDKSGLPSDRFSAERTGGSVSTLTIQRTQQEDSAVYLCASSLTASVNEKLFFGSGTQLSVL.

The chain couples TRBV5-1 to TRBJ2-1, with 8 bases identical to TRBD2. This CDR3 region has 15 residues. Germline CDR1 is SGHRS and CDR2 is YFSETQ. J lost 3 bases, V lost 2 bases, and 4 bases had no gene match. CDR3: CASSLVAGNYNEQFF. CDR3 DNA sequence: TGCGCCAGCAGCTTAGTAGCGGGGAACTACAATGAGCAGTTCTTC.

J is TRBJ1-3 and V is TRBV4-1; D is uncertain. Germline values: CDR1 MGHRA, CDR2 YSYEKL. The ends were cut back, 0 bases at V and 0 bases at J, with 9 bases in the middle. The CDR3 length is 16 residues. The CDR3 bases are TGCGCCAGCAGCCAAGAGAGGGTAAACTCTGGAAACACCATATATTTT. Its translation is CASSQERVNSGNTIYF.

The J gene is TRBJ1-1, the V gene TRBV29-1, with 12 bases fitting TRBD1. The CDR3 is 15 amino acids. CDR1 is SQVTM and CDR2 is ANQGSEA in the germline V gene. V gave up 6 bases and J gave up 1 base; unmatched junction bases: 6. The CDR3 is CSVGGTGGTNTEAFF. In nucleotides, the CDR3 is TGCAGCGTCGGTGGGACAGGGGGCACGAACACTGAAGCTTTCTTT.

V usage is TRBV4-1 and J usage is TRBJ1-1; D not resolved. Germline values: CDR1 MGHRA, CDR2 YSYEKL. The CDR3 contains 15 residues. Deletions cut 5 bases from V and 1 base from J, with 14 bases between. CDR3 sequence (DNA): TGCGCCAGCAGCTTTAACGGGGAGTGGAACACTGAAGCTTTCTTT. Its protein product is CASSFNGEWNTEAFF.

CDR3 sequence: CASSQDPPAGADNEQFF. As DNA, the CDR3 is TGCGCCAGCAGCCAAGACCCCCCAGCGGGGGCCGACAATGAGCAGTTCTTC. The chain employs TRBV4-1 and TRBJ2-1; the match to TRBD2 covers 8 bases. The CDR3 runs to 17 residues. In germline, CDR1 is MGHRA, CDR2 YSYEKL. V gave up 0 bases and J gave up 5 bases; unmatched junction bases: 9.

V gene TRBV19 combines with J gene TRBJ2-2; 9 nucleotides align to TRBD2. The CDR3 contains 14 residues. Germline V CDR1 and CDR2: LNHDA, SQIVND (reference sequence). The J segment lost 8 bases and the V segment lost 8 bases, leaving 9 bases of the junction unmatched. The DNA for the CDR3 is TGTGCCAGTTTGGGACTAGCCGGCCCTGGGGAGCTGTTTTTT. This sequence encodes CASLGLAGPGELFF.

The genes are TRBV14 and TRBJ1-1; 7 bases agree with TRBD1. The V and J ends lost 4 bases and 7 bases, in that order; junction bases with no gene match: 9. Germline assignment: CDR1 SGHDN and CDR2 FVKESK. There are 14 residues in the CDR3. The CDR3: CASSRTGVRYEAFF. The CDR3 DNA sequence: TGTGCCAGCAGCCGAACAGGGGTAAGGTATGAAGCTTTCTTT.

V gene TRBV5-4 combines with J gene TRBJ1-1; 9 bases match TRBD1. The V segment lost 5 bases and the J segment 6 bases; nucleotides outside the gene matches: 5. The length of the CDR3 is 13 residues. Germline V gene sequence: CDR1 SGHNT, CDR2 YYREEE (reference sequence). The CDR3 spells CASRFTGGSEAFF. The DNA for the CDR3 is TGTGCCAGCAGATTTACAGGGGGCTCTGAAGCTTTCTTT.

Its frequency marks this clone as medium-sized (0.01 to 0.1%). Other DNA sequences in this sample translate to the same CDR3. The rearrangement joins TRBV10-1 to TRBJ1-1; 7 bases are a match to TRBD1. V shed 9 bases, J shed 0 bases, and the junction held 10 bases outside the gene matches. Looked up from germline, CDR1 is WNHNN and CDR2 is SYGVQD (reference sequence). This CDR3 is 15 amino acids long. CDR3 DNA: TGCGCCAGGCCAGACCCGGGACAGATGAACACTGAAGCTTTCTTT. Translated, it gives CARPDPGQMNTEAFF.

V and J are TRBV6-1 and TRBJ2-7, with 8 bases identical to TRBD2. CDR3 size: 16 residues. CDR1 is MNHNS and CDR2 is SASEGT in the germline V gene. After removal of 2 bases from V and 3 bases from J, the junction contained 9 bases not matched to a gene. The CDR3 is CASSEMRSGGNYEQYF. CDR3 nucleotides: TGTGCCAGCAGTGAAATGCGGTCGGGAGGGAACTACGAGCAGTACTTC.

This chain joins TRBV7-2 and TRBJ2-1; TRBD2 matches at 14 bases. Germline values: CDR1 SGHTA, CDR2 FQGNSA. V dropped 5 bases and J dropped 8; count of bases not matched to a gene: 11. CDR3 length equals 17 residues. This CDR3 is CASSRPGTSGRFHEQFF. In DNA, the CDR3 is TGTGCCAGCAGCCGTCCCGGGACTAGCGGGAGATTTCATGAGCAGTTCTTC.

The chain uses TRBV7-8 and TRBJ1-6, with 7 nucleotides matching TRBD1. The germline CDR1 and CDR2 sequences are SGHVS and FQNEAQ. The CDR3 is 15 amino acids. V shed 5 bases and J 1 base; nucleotides not matched to a gene: 2. CDR3 sequence (DNA): TGTGCCAGCAGCGTACAGGGGTCCTATAATTCACCCCTCCACTTT. Protein product: CASSVQGSYNSPLHF.

The V gene is TRBV27, the J gene TRBJ1-2; 8 bases map to TRBD1. Germline-derived CDR1 and CDR2 are MNHEY and SMNVEV (reference sequence). CDR3 length: 15 amino acids. J lost 8 bases, V lost 6 bases, and 14 bases had no gene match. The CDR3 protein is CASSSKGGTGYGYTF. In DNA, the CDR3 is TGTGCCAGCAGCTCAAAGGGAGGGACAGGTTACGGCTACACCTTC.

The chain's CDR3 is CASSLGDSMNTEAFF. The CDR3 region has the DNA TGTGCCAGCAGCTTGGGGGACAGCATGAACACTGAAGCTTTCTTT. The rearrangement links TRBV5-4 to TRBJ1-1, with TRBD1 matching over 7 bases. Trimming cost V 0 bases and J 0 bases; bases outside gene matches: 2. Germline CDR1 reads SGHNT; CDR2 reads YYREEE (reference sequence). The CDR3 is 15 amino acids.

The chain carries TRBV5-1 and TRBJ2-1; possible D gene TRBD2, 5 bases. In germline, CDR1 is SGHRS, CDR2 YFSETQ. The CDR3 runs 16 residues. The ends were cut back, 1 base at V and 0 bases at J, with 11 bases in the middle. The CDR3: CASSLRGQRSYNEQFF. CDR3 DNA sequence: TGCGCCAGCAGCTTGAGAGGGCAGCGCTCCTACAATGAGCAGTTCTTC.

The chain carries TRBV2 and TRBJ1-5, with D perhaps matching TRBD1 (6 bases). This CDR3 region has 12 residues. Germline V gives CDR1 SNHLY, CDR2 FYNNEI. V was clipped by 6 bases and J by 4 bases, with 7 bases between them. DNA for the CDR3: TGTGCCAGCAGCAGGGGTAATCAGCCCCAGCATTTT. Its protein is CASSRGNQPQHF.

The chain combines TRBV30 with TRBJ2-2; possible D gene TRBD1, 7 bases. The CDR3 covers 15 residues. Deletions cut 4 bases from V and 0 bases from J, with 12 bases between. The germline V gene has CDR1 GTSNPN and CDR2 SVGIG (reference sequence). CDR3 sequence: CAWTRGDANTGELFF. The CDR3 DNA sequence: TGTGCCTGGACCAGGGGGGATGCGAACACCGGGGAGCTGTTTTTT.

The rearrangement links TRBV19 to TRBJ2-7, with D tentatively TRBD1 (7 bases). Germline V gene lookup returns CDR1 LNHDA and CDR2 SQIVND (reference sequence). The CDR3 is 17 amino acids. V lost 4 bases to trimming and J lost 0 bases, with 19 bases between them. CDR3 DNA: TGTGCCAGTAGTACCCAGGGGGGAGTAGCGGACTCCTACGAGCAGTACTTC. This encodes CASSTQGGVADSYEQYF.

The chain combines TRBV9 with TRBJ1-2; D unclear. CDR3 length: 14 residues. Looked up from germline, CDR1 is SGDLS and CDR2 is YYNGEE. Deletions cut 3 bases from V and 1 base from J, with 10 bases between. The CDR3 nucleotides read TGTGCCAGCAGCGGAAGACGGGATAACTATGGCTACACCTTC. It translates to CASSGRRDNYGYTF.

The V gene is TRBV6-1, the J gene TRBJ1-4, with D unresolved. Trimming shortened V by 0 bases and J by 11 bases, and 7 bases separated the two germline ends. The CDR3 spans 12 residues. Germline values: CDR1 MNHNS, CDR2 SASEGT. The CDR3 sequence: CASSEAAMKLFF. The CDR3 DNA sequence: TGTGCCAGCAGTGAAGCGGCAATGAAACTGTTTTTT.

This chain joins TRBV7-2 and TRBJ2-7, with 8 bases aligning to TRBD2. CDR1 and CDR2 from the germline V gene are SGHTA and FQGNSA. The CDR3 extends over 16 amino acids. V shed 5 bases and J 3 bases; nucleotides not matched to a gene: 12. CDR3: CASSRDELAAVYEQYF. The DNA for the CDR3 is TGTGCCAGCAGCAGAGATGAACTAGCGGCTGTCTACGAGCAGTACTTC.

CDR3 loop: CASSLAGSGRDNEQFF. CDR3 DNA sequence: TGTGCCAGCAGCTTAGCTGGTAGCGGGAGGGACAATGAGCAGTTCTTC. The chain carries TRBV13 and TRBJ2-1, with 11 nucleotides matching TRBD2. The germline V gene has CDR1 PRHDT and CDR2 FYEKMQ (reference sequence). The CDR3 length is 16 residues. V shed 1 base, J shed 5 bases, and the junction held 4 bases outside the gene matches.